Listed below are T cell receptor beta chains from one sample, sequenced in a study of identical twins. TCRdb analysed the 5' RACE reads with MiXCR anew, one entry per CDR3 protein. The sample has 200,000 to 250,000 distinct CDR3 sequences, around 8.1% seen once. The same data also contributed to another study, on yellow fever vaccine responses in identical twins.

Sequenced input: memory (CD45RO+) T cells sorted from blood. The receptors were gathered from a young woman in good health. Each CDR3 is given with its conserved first and last residue. Fields, in order: J gene, V gene, D gene, clone size, CDR3 DNA, CDR3 protein. A D gene is named only where the DNA matches it firmly. Clone size is given for some rows only: seen once, a few or many times, or a class if the clone is expanded.

TRBJ1-6 | TRBV27 | . | many | TGTGCCAGCAGTTCCAGCCAGACTCTGGATTCACCCCTCCACTTT | CASSSSQTLDSPLHF
TRBJ2-3 | TRBV14 | TRBD1 | . | TGTGCCAGCAGCCGCCTCGGGACAGGGTTGGGGGATACGCAGTATTTT | CASSRLGTGLGDTQYF
TRBJ1-5 | TRBV6-1 | TRBD1 | many | TGTGCCAGCAGCAATACAGGGGAGAAGCCCCAGCATTTT | CASSNTGEKPQHF
TRBJ2-3 | TRBV24-1 | . | . | TGTGCCACCAGTGAGCTCGGTACTAGCACAGATACGCAGTATTTT | CATSELGTSTDTQYF
TRBJ2-2 | TRBV6-2/TRBV6-3 | . | . | TGTGCCAGCAGTTACTCGTTTTGGTTTGGGTTGGACACCGGGGAGCTGTTTTTT | CASSYSFWFGLDTGELFF
TRBJ2-7 | TRBV12-3/TRBV12-4 | TRBD2 | many | TGTGCCAGCAGTTTAAAGTTGCAGCGGGGACTAGCGGGAGGTACCTACGAGCAGTACTTC | CASSLKLQRGLAGGTYEQYF
TRBJ2-2 | TRBV4-2 | TRBD1 | many | TGTGCCAGCAGCCAATTGACAGGGGGCGACACCGGGGAGCTGTTTTTT | CASSQLTGGDTGELFF
TRBJ2-3 | TRBV7-2 | . | many | TGTGCCAGCAGCTTAGACGCCTTCACAGATACGCAGTATTTT | CASSLDAFTDTQYF
TRBJ2-1 | TRBV6-2/TRBV6-3 | TRBD2 | few | TGTGCCAGCAGCCCACATGGGGAGGGTTACAATGAGCAGTTCTTC | CASSPHGEGYNEQFF
TRBJ1-6 | TRBV6-1 | . | many | TGTGCCAGCAGTACCCCGGGGGAGAATTCACCCCTCCACTTT | CASSTPGENSPLHF
TRBJ2-1 | TRBV5-1 | TRBD2 | many | TGCGCCAGCAGCTTGGAAGGGACTAGCAGATACAATGAGCAGTTCTTC | CASSLEGTSRYNEQFF
TRBJ2-5 | TRBV20-1 | TRBD2 | many | TGCAGTGCTAGGCTGGGCGGGAGAAGGGAAGAGACCCAGTACTTC | CSARLGGRREETQYF
TRBJ2-3 | TRBV28 | . | . | TGTGCCAGCAGTCCCGAAGAGCAGTATTTT | CASSPEEQYF
TRBJ2-7 | TRBV4-3 | . | . | TGCGCCAGCAGCCAAGACGGCAGCTACGAGCAGTACTTC | CASSQDGSYEQYF
TRBJ2-5 | TRBV6-1 | . | few | TGTGCCAGCATCCCCGGAAGTCGCGGATGGGAAGAGACCCAGTACTTC | CASIPGSRGWEETQYF
TRBJ2-5 | TRBV5-6 | . | many | TGTGCCAGCAGCTTGGGAGGGCGAGAGACCCAGTACTTC | CASSLGGRETQYF
TRBJ2-5 | TRBV7-9 | . | few | TGTGCCAGCAGCTCTGCACGGACGAAACAAGAGACCCAGTACTTC | CASSSARTKQETQYF
TRBJ1-6 | TRBV5-1 | TRBD1 | . | TGCGCCAGCAGCTTGGCCGGGACAGGGGGTTCACCCCTCCACTTT | CASSLAGTGGSPLHF
TRBJ1-2 | TRBV7-6 | TRBD1 | few | TGTGCCAGCACCGAAAGGCCGGGACAGGTCTATGGCTACACCTTC | CASTERPGQVYGYTF
TRBJ2-7 | TRBV28 | TRBD1 | many | TGTGCCAGCAGTGAGAGGACAGGCTTATCCTACGAGCAGTACTTC | CASSERTGLSYEQYF
TRBJ2-7 | TRBV27 | . | many | TGTGCCAGCAGATCACTTGGGACGGGTTCCTACGAGCAGTACTTC | CASRSLGTGSYEQYF
TRBJ1-3 | TRBV5-4 | . | few | TGTGCCAGCAGACCGGTCTCTGGAAACACCATATATTTT | CASRPVSGNTIYF
TRBJ1-4 | TRBV6-1 | TRBD1 | . | TGTGCCAGCAGCCCTACCCGGACAGGGGAAAAACTGTTTTTT | CASSPTRTGEKLFF
TRBJ1-2 | TRBV30 | . | . | TGTGCCTGGACAGGGAAACACTATGGCTACACCTTC | CAWTGKHYGYTF
TRBJ1-4 | TRBV28 | . | few | TGTGCCAGCAGTTTTAATCCTGGAGCAACTAATGAAAAACTGTTTTTT | CASSFNPGATNEKLFF
TRBJ2-1 | TRBV6-2/TRBV6-3 | . | few | TGTGCCAGCATTAGGGACAAGACGAGGGAGCAGTTCTTC | CASIRDKTREQFF
TRBJ2-5 | TRBV21-1 | . | few | TGTGCCAGCAGCAAAGGTCAGACAGGGCTCCAAGAGACCCAGTACTTC | CASSKGQTGLQETQYF
TRBJ2-3 | TRBV28 | TRBD2 | many | TGTGCCAGCAGTACACCGGGACTAGCGGGGCCCAACACAGATACGCAGTATTTT | CASSTPGLAGPNTDTQYF
TRBJ2-1 | TRBV7-7 | TRBD1 | . | TGTGCTAGCAGCTTAGAAGGGACAGGGTCTGATGAGCAGTTCTTC | CASSLEGTGSDEQFF
TRBJ2-6 | TRBV20-1 | . | many | TGCAGTGCTATACAGGGAGGAGCCTCTGGGGCCAACGTCCTGACTTTC | CSAIQGGASGANVLTF
TRBJ2-3 | TRBV4-2 | TRBD2 | many | TGTGCCAGCAGCCAAGTTGTCGCGGGAGGCCCAGATACGCAGTATTTT | CASSQVVAGGPDTQYF
TRBJ1-1 | TRBV2 | . | few | TGTGCCAGCAGTGAACAGGGGCCTTCCCCTGAAGCTTTCTTT | CASSEQGPSPEAFF
TRBJ2-7 | TRBV12-3/TRBV12-4 | . | few | TGTGCCAGCAGTTTAGGCTCTCCCGGGTCGGTCTACGAGCAGTACTTC | CASSLGSPGSVYEQYF
TRBJ2-1 | TRBV6-1 | TRBD2 | . | TGTGCCAGCAGTACCACTAGCGGGAGCGGCGGTAATGAGCAGTTCTTC | CASSTTSGSGGNEQFF
TRBJ2-3 | TRBV7-2 | TRBD2 | many | TGTGCCAGCAGCTTAGTCCCCGGGACTAGCTCTACAGATACGCAGTATTTT | CASSLVPGTSSTDTQYF
TRBJ1-2 | TRBV7-9 | . | few | TGTGCCAGCAGCCTCCAAAGCGGGGGGCAAGACTACACCTTC | CASSLQSGGQDYTF
TRBJ1-2 | TRBV19 | TRBD1 | . | TGTGCCAGTAGTTCCTTGGACAGGGGAAGGGGCTATGGCTACACCTTC | CASSSLDRGRGYGYTF
TRBJ2-3 | TRBV18 | . | few | TGTGCCAGTTGTCTTAAGGGTTCGACAGATACGCAGTATTTT | CASCLKGSTDTQYF
TRBJ2-6 | TRBV4-3 | . | many | TGCGCCAGCAGCCAAGAGGTTATCTCTGGGGCCAACGTCCTGACTTTC | CASSQEVISGANVLTF